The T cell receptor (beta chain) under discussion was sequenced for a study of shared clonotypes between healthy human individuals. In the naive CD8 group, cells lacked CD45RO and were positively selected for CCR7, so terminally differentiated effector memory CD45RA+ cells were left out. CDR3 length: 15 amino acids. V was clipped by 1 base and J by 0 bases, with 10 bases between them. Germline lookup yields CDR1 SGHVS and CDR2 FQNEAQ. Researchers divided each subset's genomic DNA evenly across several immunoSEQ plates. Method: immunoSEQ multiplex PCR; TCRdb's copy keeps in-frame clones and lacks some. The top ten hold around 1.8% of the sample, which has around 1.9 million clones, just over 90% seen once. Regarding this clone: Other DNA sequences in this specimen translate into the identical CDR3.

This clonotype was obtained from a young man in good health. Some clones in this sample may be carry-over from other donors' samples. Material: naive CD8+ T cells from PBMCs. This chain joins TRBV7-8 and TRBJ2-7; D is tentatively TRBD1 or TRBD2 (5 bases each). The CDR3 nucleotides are TGTGCCAGCAGCTTAGAGGCAGGGACCTCCTACGAGCAGTACTTC. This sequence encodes CASSLEAGTSYEQYF. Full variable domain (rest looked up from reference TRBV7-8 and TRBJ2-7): GAGVSQSPRYKVAKRGQDVALRCDPISGHVSLFWYQQALGQGPEFLTYFQNEAQLDKSGLPSDRFFAERPEGSVSTLKIQRTQQEDSAVYLCASSLEAGTSYEQYFGPGTRLTVT.